These 14 T cell receptor beta chains share one sample of origin, sequenced in a study of CD8+ T cells in alopecia areata. Isolated RNA was reverse transcribed into cDNA used as the sequencing template. TCRdb keeps only in-frame clones here, not all; method: immunoSEQ multiplex PCR. The table lists 150,000 or so clones, around 50% of them singletons. Sequencing was done on a sample of CD4+ T cells sorted from blood. The receptors shown here come from a human donor with alopecia areata.

The CDR3 DNA sequence: TGTGCCAGCAGCTTCGGGCTAGCGGGATTGAAGGTGGAGACCCAGTACTTC. It is translated as CASSFGLAGLKVETQYF. This chain uses TRBV11-2 with TRBJ2-5; TRBD2 aligns across 9 bases. V dropped 3 bases and J dropped 5; count of bases not matched to a gene: 13. The CDR3 length is 17 residues. Germline V lookup: CDR1 SGHAT, CDR2 FQNNGV.

This clone turned up a few times. The chain employs TRBV6-5 and TRBJ2-5; D call uncertain. CDR3 length: 15 amino acids. Trimming pared 7 bases from V and 8 bases from J, leaving 23 bases between. The germline CDR1 and CDR2 sequences are MNHEY and SVGAGI. CDR3 protein: CASTPMTGSARTQYF. In DNA form, the CDR3 reads TGTGCCAGCACCCCCATGACTGGATCCGCGCGAACCCAGTACTTC.

In this sample, this clone turned up many times. This chain links TRBV4-2 with TRBJ2-7; TRBD1 aligns across 8 bases. V shed 1 base, J shed 1 base, and the junction held 9 bases outside the gene matches. The CDR3 is 17 amino acids. Germline V CDR1 and CDR2: LGHNA, YNFKEQ. This CDR3 reads CASSQGALGQGSYEQYF. The CDR3 nucleotides are TGTGCCAGCAGCCAAGGCGCATTAGGACAGGGTTCCTACGAGCAGTACTTC.

V and J are TRBV6-1 and TRBJ2-3, with D unclear. There are 13 residues in the CDR3. The V gene lost 6 bases and the J gene lost 0 bases, with 7 bases spanning the gap. Germline V gives CDR1 MNHNS, CDR2 SASEGT. Here the CDR3 reads CASRSQSTDTQYF. CDR3 coding DNA: TGTGCCAGCAGATCCCAGAGCACAGATACGCAGTATTTT.

The V call is TRBV9, the J call TRBJ2-7; D not certain. The length of the CDR3 is 13 residues. V shed 3 bases and J shed 3 bases, with 10 bases lying between them. The germline CDR1 and CDR2 sequences are SGDLS and YYNGEE. CDR3 sequence (DNA): TGTGCCAGCAGCGAGAGCTGGGGCTACGAGCAGTACTTC. Encoded protein: CASSESWGYEQYF.

V and J are TRBV29-1 and TRBJ2-5; possibly TRBD2 for D (5 bases). Germline loops: CDR1 SQVTM, CDR2 ANQGSEA. V was shortened by 4 bases and J by 5 bases, with 14 bases between the two germline ends. The CDR3 is 13 amino acids. The CDR3 here is CSVVRAGTETQYF. The CDR3 DNA follows: TGCAGCGTTGTTCGGGCGGGTACGGAGACCCAGTACTTC.

This sequence joins TRBV19 and TRBJ2-6; tentatively, D is TRBD2 (5 bases). The V and J ends lost 4 bases and 2 bases respectively, with 9 bases between them. Germline CDR1 and CDR2: LNHDA and SQIVND (reference sequence). CDR3 size: 15 residues. The CDR3 loop reads CASSTRGTGANVLTF. The CDR3 DNA reads as TGTGCCAGTAGTACCAGAGGGACTGGGGCCAACGTCCTGACTTTC.

The V call is TRBV2, the J call TRBJ1-5; the D is unclear. The CDR3 is 14 amino acids. Germline V gives CDR1 SNHLY, CDR2 FYNNEI. V was cut by 2 bases and J by 7 bases, with 12 bases left in between. CDR3 DNA: TGTGCCAGCAGTGAAAGAGTGGCGGGGCAGCCCCAGCATTTT. It encodes CASSERVAGQPQHF.

This clone has more than one count but fewer than ten. The chain is built from TRBV25-1 and TRBJ2-7; D is uncertain. The germline CDR1 and CDR2 sequences are MGHDK and SYGVNS. Trimming stripped 2 bases from V and 5 bases from J, with 13 bases between. The CDR3 has 14 residues. This CDR3 is CASSEIRPGNEQYF. The CDR3 DNA sequence: TGTGCCAGCAGTGAAATCCGTCCAGGCAACGAGCAGTACTTC.

The chain has TRBV5-1 and TRBJ2-1; 8 bases agree with TRBD2. CDR3 length equals 15 residues. Germline-derived CDR1 and CDR2 are SGHRS and YFSETQ. V shed 4 bases, J shed 6 bases, and the junction held 9 bases outside the gene matches. The CDR3 bases are TGCGCCAGCAGCACCGGGACTAGTGCAATCAATGAGCAGTTCTTC. This encodes CASSTGTSAINEQFF. The full variable domain, with the rest looked up from reference TRBV5-1 and TRBJ2-1, is KAGVTQTPRYLIKTRGQQVTLSCSPISGHRSVSWYQQTPGQGLQFLFEYFSETQRNKGNFPGRFSGRQFSNSRSEMNVSTLELGDSALYLCASSTGTSAINEQFFGPGTRLTVL.

The rearrangement uses TRBV27 and TRBJ2-2, with D perhaps TRBD1 or TRBD2 (6 bases each). V was pared by 2 bases and J by 4 bases, with 11 bases between. This CDR3 region has 15 residues. Germline V lookup: CDR1 MNHEY, CDR2 SMNVEV (reference sequence). CDR3 loop: CASSLMGGSTGELFF. The CDR3 DNA reads TGTGCCAGCAGTTTAATGGGGGGCAGCACCGGGGAGCTGTTTTTT.

The V gene is TRBV5-1, the J gene TRBJ1-1, with D tentatively TRBD1 (6 bases). The CDR3 sequence is 15 residues long. CDR1 is SGHRS and CDR2 is YFSETQ in the germline V gene. Trimming left V 0 bases short and J 1 base short, with 10 bases between. CDR3 sequence (DNA): TGCGCCAGCAGCTTGGCCCTGACAGGGAACACTGAAGCTTTCTTT. This gives the protein CASSLALTGNTEAFF.

The rearrangement uses TRBV7-9 and TRBJ1-2; unclear D gene. Per the germline V gene, CDR1 is SEHNR and CDR2 is FQNEAQ (reference sequence). This CDR3 is built from 12 residues. Deletions cut 1 base from V and 8 bases from J, with 8 bases between. Here the CDR3 reads CASSLVSVGYTF. The DNA for the CDR3 is TGTGCCAGCAGCTTAGTTTCCGTCGGCTACACCTTC.

This clone was detected a few times. J is TRBJ2-5 and V is TRBV30; D is undetermined. The last part of the DNA fits TRBJ2-7 better; the J call may be wrong. This CDR3 spans 12 amino acids. CDR1 and CDR2 (germline): GTSNPN, SVGIG (reference sequence). For the CDR3, the DNA is TGTGCCTGGACAGATGTGGGCGACGAGCAGTACTTC. It codes for CAWTDVGDEQYF.